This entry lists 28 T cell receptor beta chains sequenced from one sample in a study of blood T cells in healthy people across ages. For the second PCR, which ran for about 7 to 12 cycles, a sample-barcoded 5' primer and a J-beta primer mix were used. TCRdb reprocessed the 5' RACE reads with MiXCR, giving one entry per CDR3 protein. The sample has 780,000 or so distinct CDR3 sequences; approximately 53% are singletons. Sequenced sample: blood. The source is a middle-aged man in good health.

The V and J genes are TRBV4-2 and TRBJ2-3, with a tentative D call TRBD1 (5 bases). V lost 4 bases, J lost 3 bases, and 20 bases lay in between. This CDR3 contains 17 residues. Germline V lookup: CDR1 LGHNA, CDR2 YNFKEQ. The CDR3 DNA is TGTGCCAGCAGCCGAGGATTCAGGGTGATGGGAACAGATACGCAGTATTTT. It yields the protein CASSRGFRVMGTDTQYF.

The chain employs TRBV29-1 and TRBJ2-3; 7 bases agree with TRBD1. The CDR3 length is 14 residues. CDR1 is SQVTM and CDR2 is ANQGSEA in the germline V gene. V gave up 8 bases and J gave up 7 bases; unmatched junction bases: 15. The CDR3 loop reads CSTPREGALHTQYF. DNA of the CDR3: TGCAGCACACCGCGAGAGGGGGCGCTGCATACGCAGTATTTT.

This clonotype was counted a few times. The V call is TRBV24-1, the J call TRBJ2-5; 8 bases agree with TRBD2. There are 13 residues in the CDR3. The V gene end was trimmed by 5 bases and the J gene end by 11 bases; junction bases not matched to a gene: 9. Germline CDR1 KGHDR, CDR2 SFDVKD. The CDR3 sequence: CATSGGRFYEQYF. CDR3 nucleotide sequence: TGTGCCACCAGTGGCGGGAGGTTTTATGAGCAGTACTTC.

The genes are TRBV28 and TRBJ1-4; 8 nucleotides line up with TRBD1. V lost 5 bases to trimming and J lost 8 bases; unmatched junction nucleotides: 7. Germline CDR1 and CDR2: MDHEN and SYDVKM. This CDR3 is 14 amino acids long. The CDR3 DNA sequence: TGTGCCAGCAGTCTGACAGGGGAGGGGGAAAAACTGTTTTTT. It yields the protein CASSLTGEGEKLFF.

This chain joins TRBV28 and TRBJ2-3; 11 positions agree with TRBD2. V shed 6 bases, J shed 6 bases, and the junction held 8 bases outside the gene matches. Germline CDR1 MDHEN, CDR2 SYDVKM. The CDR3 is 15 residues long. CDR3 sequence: CASSTGLAEADTQYF. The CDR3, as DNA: TGTGCCAGCAGCACGGGACTAGCGGAGGCGGATACGCAGTATTTT. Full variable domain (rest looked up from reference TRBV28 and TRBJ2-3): DVKVTQSSRYLVKRTGEKVFLECVQDMDHENMFWYRQDPGLGLRLIYFSYDVKMKEKGDIPEGYSVSREKKERFSLILESASTNQTSMYLCASSTGLAEADTQYFGPGTRLTVL.

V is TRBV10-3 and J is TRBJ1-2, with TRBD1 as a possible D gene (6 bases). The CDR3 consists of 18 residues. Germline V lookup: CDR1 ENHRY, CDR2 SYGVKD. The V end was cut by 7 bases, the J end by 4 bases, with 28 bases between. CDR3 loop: CAITRTGDPSGAGYGYTF. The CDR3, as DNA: TGTGCCATCACTAGAACCGGAGACCCGTCAGGGGCTGGCTATGGCTACACCTTC.

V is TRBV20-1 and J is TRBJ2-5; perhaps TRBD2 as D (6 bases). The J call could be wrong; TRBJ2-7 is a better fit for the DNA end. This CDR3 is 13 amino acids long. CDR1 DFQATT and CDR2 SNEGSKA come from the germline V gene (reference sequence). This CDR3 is CSARGPTSYEQYF. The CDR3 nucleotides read TGCAGTGCTAGAGGACCGACTAGCTACGAGCAGTACTTC.

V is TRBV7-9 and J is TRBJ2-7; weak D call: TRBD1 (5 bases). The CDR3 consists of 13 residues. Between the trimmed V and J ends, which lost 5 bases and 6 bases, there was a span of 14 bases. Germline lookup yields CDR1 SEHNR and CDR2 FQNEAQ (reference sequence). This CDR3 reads CASSPKGAVEQYF. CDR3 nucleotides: TGTGCCAGCAGCCCCAAAGGGGCGGTCGAGCAGTACTTC.

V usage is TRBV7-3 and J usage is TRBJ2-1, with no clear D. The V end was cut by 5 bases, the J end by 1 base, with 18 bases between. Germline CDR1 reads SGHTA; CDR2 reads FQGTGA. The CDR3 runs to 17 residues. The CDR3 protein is CASSPSSVIVSYNEQFF. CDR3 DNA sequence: TGTGCCAGCAGCCCCAGTTCTGTCATTGTGTCCTACAATGAGCAGTTCTTC.

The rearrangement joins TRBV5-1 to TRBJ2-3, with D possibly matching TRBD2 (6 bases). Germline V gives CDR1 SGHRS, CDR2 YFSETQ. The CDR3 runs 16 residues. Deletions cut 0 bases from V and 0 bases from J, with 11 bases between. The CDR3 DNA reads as TGCGCCAGCAGCTTGGCTCTAGCGCTTAGCACAGATACGCAGTATTTT. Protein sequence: CASSLALALSTDTQYF.

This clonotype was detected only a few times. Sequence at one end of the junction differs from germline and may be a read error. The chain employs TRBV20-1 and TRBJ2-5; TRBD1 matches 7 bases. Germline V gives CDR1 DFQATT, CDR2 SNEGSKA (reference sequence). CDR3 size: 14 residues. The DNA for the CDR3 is TGCAGTGCTAGATCAGGGGGACCTCAAGAGGCCCAGTACTTC. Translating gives CSARSGGPQEAQYF.

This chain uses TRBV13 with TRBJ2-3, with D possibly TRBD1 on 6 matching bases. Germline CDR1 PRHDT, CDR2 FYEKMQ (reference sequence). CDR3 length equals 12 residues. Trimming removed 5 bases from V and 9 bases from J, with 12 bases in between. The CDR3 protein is CASSTDRYTQYF. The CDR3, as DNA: TGTGCCAGCAGCACCGACAGGTACACGCAGTATTTT.

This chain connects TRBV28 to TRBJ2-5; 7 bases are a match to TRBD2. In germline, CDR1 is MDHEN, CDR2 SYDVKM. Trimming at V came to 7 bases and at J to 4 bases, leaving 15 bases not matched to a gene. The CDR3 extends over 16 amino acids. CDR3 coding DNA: TGTGCCAGCAATTGGGGGGGGGGACTGACCGGAGAGACCCAGTACTTC. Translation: CASNWGGGLTGETQYF.

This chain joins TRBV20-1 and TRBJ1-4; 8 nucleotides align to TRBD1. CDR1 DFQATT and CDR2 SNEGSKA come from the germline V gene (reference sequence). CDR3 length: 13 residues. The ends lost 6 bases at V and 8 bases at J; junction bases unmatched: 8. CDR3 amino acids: CSAQRQGKEKLFF. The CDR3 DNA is TGCAGTGCCCAGCGACAGGGGAAGGAAAAACTGTTTTTT.

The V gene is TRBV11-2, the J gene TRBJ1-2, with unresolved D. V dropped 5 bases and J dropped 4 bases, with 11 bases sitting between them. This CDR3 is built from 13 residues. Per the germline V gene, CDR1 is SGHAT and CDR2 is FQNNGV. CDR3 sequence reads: CASSPEEGYGYTF. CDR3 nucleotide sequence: TGTGCCAGCAGCCCCGAGGAGGGCTATGGCTACACCTTC.

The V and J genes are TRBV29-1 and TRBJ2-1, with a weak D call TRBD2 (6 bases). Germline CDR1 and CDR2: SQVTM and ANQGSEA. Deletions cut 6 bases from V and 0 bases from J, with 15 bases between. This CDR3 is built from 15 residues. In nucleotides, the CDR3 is TGCAGCGTCGAGACTAGTCTCATCTCCTACAATGAGCAGTTCTTC. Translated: CSVETSLISYNEQFF.

CDR3 DNA sequence: TGTGCCAGCAGCCAAGGACGGGGGGCGGGAAACATTCAGTACTTC. Protein: CASSQGRGAGNIQYF. The chain combines TRBV14 with TRBJ2-4, with D maybe TRBD2 (7 bases). V was cut by 1 base and J by 6 bases, with 13 bases left in between. Germline CDR1 is SGHDN and CDR2 is FVKESK. This CDR3 spans 15 amino acids.

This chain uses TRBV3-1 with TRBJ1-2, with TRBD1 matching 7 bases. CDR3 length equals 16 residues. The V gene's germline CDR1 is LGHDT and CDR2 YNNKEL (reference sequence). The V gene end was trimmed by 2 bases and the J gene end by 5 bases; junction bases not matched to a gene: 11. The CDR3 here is CASSQFPVTGPYGYTF. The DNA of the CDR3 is TGTGCCAGCAGCCAATTCCCCGTGACAGGGCCGTATGGCTACACCTTC. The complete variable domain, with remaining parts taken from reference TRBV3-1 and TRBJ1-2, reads DTAVSQTPKYLVTQMGNDKSIKCEQNLGHDTMYWYKQDSKKFLKIMFSYNNKELIINETVPNRFSPKSPDKAHLNLHINSLELGDSAVYFCASSQFPVTGPYGYTFGSGTRLTVV.

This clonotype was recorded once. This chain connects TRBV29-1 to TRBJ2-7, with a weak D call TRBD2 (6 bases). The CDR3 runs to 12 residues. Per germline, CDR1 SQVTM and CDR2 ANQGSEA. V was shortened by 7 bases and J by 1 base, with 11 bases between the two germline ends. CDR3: CSASTSSYEQYF. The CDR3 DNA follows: TGCAGCGCTTCGACTAGTTCCTACGAGCAGTACTTC.

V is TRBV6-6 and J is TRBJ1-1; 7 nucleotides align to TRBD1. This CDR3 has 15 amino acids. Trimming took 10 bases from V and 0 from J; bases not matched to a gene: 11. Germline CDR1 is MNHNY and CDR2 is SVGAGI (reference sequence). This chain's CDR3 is CATKRPGQLNTEAFF. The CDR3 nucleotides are TGTGCCACGAAACGACCGGGACAGCTGAACACTGAAGCTTTCTTT.

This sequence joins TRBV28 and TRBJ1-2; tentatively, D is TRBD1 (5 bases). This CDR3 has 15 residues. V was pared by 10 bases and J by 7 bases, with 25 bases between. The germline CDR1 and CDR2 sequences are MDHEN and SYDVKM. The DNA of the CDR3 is TGTGCCACCCCTGGGGGGGGAGTGGGAAGAGCTGGCTACACCTTC. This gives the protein CATPGGGVGRAGYTF.

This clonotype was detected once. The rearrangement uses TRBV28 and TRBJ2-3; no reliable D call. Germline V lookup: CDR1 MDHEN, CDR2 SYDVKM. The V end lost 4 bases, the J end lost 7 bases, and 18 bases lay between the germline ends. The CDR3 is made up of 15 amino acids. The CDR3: CASSSGRARRNTQYF. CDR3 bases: TGTGCCAGCAGTTCCGGGCGCGCTAGACGTAATACGCAGTATTTT.

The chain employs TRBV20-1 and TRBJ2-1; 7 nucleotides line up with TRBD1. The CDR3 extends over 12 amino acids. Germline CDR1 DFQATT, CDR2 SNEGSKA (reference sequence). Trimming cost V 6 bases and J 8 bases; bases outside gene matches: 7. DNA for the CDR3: TGCAGTGCCCCATTAACAGGGGATGAGCAGTTCTTC. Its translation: CSAPLTGDEQFF.

The DNA for the CDR3 is TGCAGCCCGGGGAGGGGAACCTACGAGCAGTACTTC. This sequence encodes CSPGRGTYEQYF. This chain joins TRBV29-1 and TRBJ2-5; TRBD2 matches 7 bases. The last part of the DNA fits TRBJ2-7 better; the J call may be wrong. CDR3 length equals 12 residues. CDR1 is SQVTM and CDR2 is ANQGSEA in the germline V gene.

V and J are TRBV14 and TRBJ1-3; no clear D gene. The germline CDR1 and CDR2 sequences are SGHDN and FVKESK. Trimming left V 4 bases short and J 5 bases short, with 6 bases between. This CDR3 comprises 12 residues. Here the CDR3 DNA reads TGTGCCAGCAGCCCAGGAAGAAACACCATATATTTT. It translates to CASSPGRNTIYF.

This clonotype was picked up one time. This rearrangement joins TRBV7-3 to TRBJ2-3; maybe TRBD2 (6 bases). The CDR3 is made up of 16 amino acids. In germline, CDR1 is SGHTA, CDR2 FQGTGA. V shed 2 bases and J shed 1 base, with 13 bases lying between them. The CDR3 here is CASSLSAGPGTDTQYF. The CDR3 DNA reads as TGTGCCAGCAGCTTATCGGCGGGACCGGGCACAGATACGCAGTATTTT.

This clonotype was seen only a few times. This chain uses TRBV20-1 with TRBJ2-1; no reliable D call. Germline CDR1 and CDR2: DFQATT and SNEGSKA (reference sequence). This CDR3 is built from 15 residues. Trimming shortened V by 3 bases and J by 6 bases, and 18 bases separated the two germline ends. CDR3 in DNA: TGCAGTGCTAGCGGTGGTCTGGGCGGAATCAATGAGCAGTTCTTC. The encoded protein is CSASGGLGGINEQFF.

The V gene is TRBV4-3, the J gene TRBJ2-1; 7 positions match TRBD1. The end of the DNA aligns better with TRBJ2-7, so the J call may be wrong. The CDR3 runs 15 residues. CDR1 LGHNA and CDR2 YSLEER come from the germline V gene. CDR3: CASSQKWTGNNEQYF. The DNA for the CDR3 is TGCGCCAGCAGCCAGAAATGGACAGGCAACAATGAGCAGTACTTC.